The present entry profiles one T cell receptor (beta chain) with its context. The sample originates from a study of control samples from healthy donors and cancer patients. The data were produced by immunoSEQ multiplex PCR, yet TCRdb's version contains in-frame clones alone and is incomplete. The top ten hold under 50% of the sample, which has approximately 94,000 clones, roughly 84% seen once. The TCR was taken from a man between 65 and 85 years old with lung cancer. Material for sequencing was PBMCs.

The CDR3 reads CASRGLAGDTQYF. The CDR3 region has the DNA TGTGCCAGCAGGGGACTAGCGGGAGATACGCAGTATTTT. The chain combines TRBV2 with TRBJ2-3; 12 bases line up with TRBD2. The CDR3 spans 13 residues. The germline gives CDR1 SNHLY, CDR2 FYNNEI. V lost 6 bases, J lost 5 bases, and 0 bases stayed unmatched.